The clone carrying this TCR beta chain was recorded at least ten times. This record comes from a study of T-cell reconstitution after alpha-beta-depleted transplantation in children. This CDR3 is 15 amino acids long. Germline CDR1 reads KGHSH; CDR2 reads LQKENI. Losses at the gene ends were 5 bases for V and 0 bases for J; bases not matched to a gene: 6. TCRbeta library preparation incorporated unique molecular identifiers. Each CDR3 protein is one row after TCRdb ran MiXCR on the PCR reads. The sample yields 230,000 or so distinct CDR3 sequences, 12% seen once. The TCR sequence derives from a human donor who donated a stem cell graft to a child with acute lymphoblastic leukemia. V is TRBV18 and J is TRBJ1-1; TRBD1 matches at 7 bases. Sequenced here: PBMCs from the stem cell graft donor, sampled from the stem cell graft. The CDR3 protein is CASSRSGGMNTEAFF. In DNA, the CDR3 is TGTGCCAGCTCAAGGTCAGGGGGAATGAACACTGAAGCTTTCTTT.